What follows are 28 T cell receptor beta chains derived from one specimen sequenced in a study of blood T cell repertoires in COVID-19. Assay used: immunoSEQ multiplex PCR; TCRdb lists only in-frame clones, some missing. The sample carries roughly 290,000 clones, around four fifths recorded once. What was sequenced was peripheral blood. The source is a woman between 50 and 59 years old with active or convalescent COVID-19.

The chain combines TRBV29-1 with TRBJ1-1; 7 bases are a match to TRBD1. The length of the CDR3 is 12 residues. Germline-derived CDR1 and CDR2 are SQVTM and ANQGSEA. V dropped 4 bases and J dropped 10; count of bases not matched to a gene: 9. As DNA, the CDR3 is TGCAGCGTTGGACAGGGTGCCGTTGGAGCTTTCTTT. Translating it yields CSVGQGAVGAFF.

This clone was counted only a few times. Different DNA sequences within this sample yield the same CDR3. The chain links TRBV6-5 to TRBJ2-7; the D gene is possibly TRBD1 (6 bases). Per germline, CDR1 MNHEY and CDR2 SVGAGI. Trimming stripped 0 bases from V and 4 bases from J, with 13 bases between. This CDR3 has 15 residues. The DNA for the CDR3 is TGTGCCAGCAGTTACTCGCCACAGGGCGGGTACGAGCAGTACTTC. Translating gives CASSYSPQGGYEQYF.

This chain connects TRBV3-1 (or the pseudogene TRBV3-2) to TRBJ2-1; TRBD1 matches 7 bases. The ends lost 1 base at V and 7 bases at J; junction bases unmatched: 10. The CDR3 has 16 residues. Germline CDR1 LGHDT, CDR2 YNNKEL (reference sequence). Written as DNA, the CDR3 is TGTGCCAGCAGCCAAGTTAGAAGGGGGCGATGGAATGAGCAGTTCTTC. Translated, it gives CASSQVRRGRWNEQFF.

As to this clone: This CDR3 is also generated by other DNA sequences in the sample. This CDR3 reads CASSEALLSSYNEQFF. The CDR3 DNA reads as TGTGCCAGCAGTGAAGCGCTCTTGAGCTCCTACAATGAGCAGTTCTTC. The rearrangement joins TRBV6-1 to TRBJ2-1; D unclear. The germline gives CDR1 MNHNS, CDR2 SASEGT. V lost 0 bases, J lost 0 bases, and 9 bases lay in between. CDR3 length: 16 residues.

The chain links TRBV3-1 (or the pseudogene TRBV3-2) to TRBJ2-1, with 16 bases matching TRBD2. V shed 3 bases and J 8 bases; nucleotides not matched to a gene: 7. Germline values: CDR1 LGHDT, CDR2 YNNKEL (reference sequence). CDR3 length: 17 residues. The CDR3 spells CASSHYGTSGRGDEQFF. DNA of the CDR3: TGTGCCAGCAGCCACTATGGGACTAGCGGGAGGGGCGATGAGCAGTTCTTC.

J is TRBJ1-1 and V is TRBV29-1, with 12 bases lining up with TRBD1. CDR3 length: 15 amino acids. CDR1 is SQVTM and CDR2 is ANQGSEA in the germline V gene. The junction had 6 bases not matched to a gene; V was cut back by 7 bases and J by 0 bases. CDR3: CSAPGQGALNTEAFF. The CDR3 DNA is TGCAGCGCCCCGGGACAGGGGGCGCTGAACACTGAAGCTTTCTTT.

Notes on this clone: Germline is not matched at one junction end, which may reflect a read error. This chain connects TRBV7-7 to TRBJ2-5, with TRBD2 matching over 14 bases. This CDR3 has 16 amino acids. Germline V gene data show CDR1 as SSHAT and CDR2 as FNYEAQ (reference sequence). CDR3 loop: CASSQTSGRAGETQYF. The CDR3 nucleotides read TGTGCTAGCAGCCAGACTAGCGGGAGGGCCGGGGAGACCCAGTACTTC.

This clone was found once. The chain is built from TRBV10-3 and TRBJ1-3; TRBD1 agrees at 7 bases. The germline gives CDR1 ENHRY, CDR2 SYGVKD. V shed 2 bases, J shed 4 bases, and the junction held 5 bases outside the gene matches. This CDR3 is 15 amino acids long. CDR3 residues: CAISEGTAQGNTIYF. Here the CDR3 DNA reads TGTGCCATCAGTGAGGGGACAGCGCAAGGAAACACCATATATTTT.

The rearrangement joins TRBV19 to TRBJ2-6; 9 nucleotides agree with TRBD1. J lost 4 bases, V lost 8 bases, and 3 bases had no gene match. Germline V CDR1 and CDR2: LNHDA, SQIVND (reference sequence). This CDR3 is built from 14 residues. The CDR3 loop is CASGTGNGANVLTF. CDR3 bases: TGTGCCAGTGGGACAGGGAACGGGGCCAACGTCCTGACTTTC.

The CDR3 region is CASRKAGVYTDTQYF. The CDR3 nucleotides are TGTGCCAGCAGGAAAGCGGGAGTATATACAGATACGCAGTATTTT. The J gene is TRBJ2-3, the V gene TRBV2; 8 bases line up with TRBD2. J lost 3 bases, V lost 6 bases, and 8 bases had no gene match. Germline CDR1 and CDR2: SNHLY and FYNNEI. The CDR3 totals 15 residues. The variable domain in full, with the rest retrieved from reference TRBV2 and TRBJ2-3, is EPEVTQTPSHQVTQMGQEVILRCVPISNHLYFYWYRQILGQKVEFLVSFYNNEISEKSEIFDDQFSVERPDGSNFTLKIRSTKLEDSAMYFCASRKAGVYTDTQYFGPGTRLTVL.

The chain is built from TRBV6-6 and TRBJ2-1; 10 bases map to TRBD2. The V and J ends lost 5 bases and 8 bases, in that order; junction bases with no gene match: 15. The CDR3 runs 17 residues. Germline CDR1 reads MNHNY; CDR2 reads SVGAGI (reference sequence). The CDR3 sequence: CASSQRQLAGRTHEQFF. The DNA of the CDR3 is TGTGCCAGCAGTCAGAGACAACTAGCGGGAAGGACACATGAGCAGTTCTTC.

This rearrangement joins TRBV2 to TRBJ1-1, with no clear D. CDR1 and CDR2 from the germline V gene are SNHLY and FYNNEI. V shed 4 bases and J shed 0 bases, with 6 bases lying between them. This CDR3 has 13 amino acids. This CDR3 reads CASSGAMNTEAFF. CDR3 DNA: TGTGCCAGCAGTGGGGCTATGAACACTGAAGCTTTCTTT.

This rearrangement joins TRBV5-6 to TRBJ1-2, with a tentative D call TRBD1 (5 bases). The V and J ends lost 6 bases and 9 bases respectively, with 24 bases between them. The CDR3 sequence is 15 residues long. The germline V gene encodes CDR1 SGHDT and CDR2 YYEEEE. CDR3 amino acids: CASTPTGLAVDRYTF. CDR3 nucleotide sequence: TGTGCCAGCACCCCCACAGGTCTAGCGGTAGATCGCTACACCTTC.

The genes are TRBV7-9 and TRBJ2-1, with D possibly matching TRBD2 (5 bases). Looked up from germline, CDR1 is SEHNR and CDR2 is FQNEAQ (reference sequence). The V and J ends lost 1 base and 7 bases respectively, with 17 bases between them. CDR3 length equals 16 residues. CDR3 sequence reads: CASSLDTTVSGNEQFF. The DNA for the CDR3 is TGTGCCAGCAGCTTAGACACGACCGTCTCGGGGAATGAGCAGTTCTTC.

The chain combines TRBV7-9 with TRBJ1-2; no firm D call. The CDR3 covers 15 residues. V lost 1 base, J lost 8 bases, and 17 bases lay in between. The V gene's germline CDR1 is SEHNR and CDR2 FQNEAQ (reference sequence). CDR3 nucleotides: TGTGCCAGCAGCTTAGTAGGTCAAGTGAAGCGGGGCTACACCTTC. It encodes CASSLVGQVKRGYTF.

The rearrangement uses TRBV6-1 and TRBJ2-7; no clear D gene. Germline V lookup: CDR1 MNHNS, CDR2 SASEGT. CDR3 size: 13 residues. V gave up 3 bases and J gave up 3 bases, with 9 bases separating them. CDR3 amino acids: CASSDREYYEQYF. Written as DNA, the CDR3 is TGTGCCAGCAGTGACCGAGAGTACTACGAGCAGTACTTC.

This clone was found once. V gene TRBV24-1 combines with J gene TRBJ1-2; D not resolved. V dropped 9 bases and J dropped 3 bases, with 13 bases sitting between them. CDR1 and CDR2 (germline): KGHDR, SFDVKD. The CDR3 runs to 13 residues. The CDR3 region has the DNA TGTGCCACCCTAGAGGGTTCCTACTATGGCTACACCTTC. It specifies CATLEGSYYGYTF.

Here the CDR3 DNA reads TGTGCCAGCAGCCAATCTACCGGGGGGAACGAGCAGTACTTC. Protein: CASSQSTGGNEQYF. The chain recombines TRBV3-1 (or the pseudogene TRBV3-2) with TRBJ2-7, with 7 bases lining up with TRBD2. Germline CDR1 LGHDT, CDR2 YNNKEL (reference sequence). The CDR3 is 14 amino acids. The trim removed 2 bases at V and 5 bases at J, leaving 6 bases unmatched.

The chain couples TRBV6-1 to TRBJ1-2; D is unresolved. The CDR3 covers 14 residues. Germline CDR1 MNHNS, CDR2 SASEGT. The V end was cut by 2 bases, the J end by 0 bases, with 7 bases between. CDR3 in amino acids: CASSETEANYGYTF. The CDR3 nucleotides read TGTGCCAGCAGTGAAACAGAAGCTAACTATGGCTACACCTTC.

The J gene is TRBJ2-1, the V gene TRBV15; the D is unclear. This CDR3 comprises 15 residues. V shed 0 bases and J shed 5 bases, with 11 bases lying between them. Germline V gene sequence: CDR1 LNHNV, CDR2 YYDKDF (reference sequence). CDR3 DNA sequence: TGTGCCACCAGCAGAGATTGGCCTGTCAACAATGAGCAGTTCTTC. Translating it yields CATSRDWPVNNEQFF.

This chain links TRBV9 with TRBJ2-3; TRBD2 agrees at 7 bases. The CDR3 loop spans 16 amino acids. CDR1 and CDR2 from the germline V gene are SGDLS and YYNGEE. The ends lost 0 bases at V and 0 bases at J; junction bases unmatched: 4. DNA of the CDR3: TGTGCCAGCAGCGTAGGGACTAGTGCAAGCACAGATACGCAGTATTTT. This translates into CASSVGTSASTDTQYF.

J is TRBJ2-2 and V is TRBV5-1; possible D gene TRBD1, 6 bases. CDR1 SGHRS and CDR2 YFSETQ come from the germline V gene. V was trimmed by 1 base and J by 2 bases, leaving 9 bases between them. This CDR3 spans 15 amino acids. CDR3 sequence: CASSLQGQNTGELFF. In DNA, the CDR3 is TGCGCCAGCAGCTTGCAGGGGCAAAACACCGGGGAGCTGTTTTTT.

The chain recombines TRBV10-3 with TRBJ2-5; 11 bases fit TRBD2. Germline CDR1 ENHRY, CDR2 SYGVKD. Trimming removed 11 bases from V and 3 bases from J; junction bases left unmatched: 5. The CDR3 is 13 amino acids. This CDR3 is CALLAGGEETQYF. The CDR3 region has the DNA TGTGCCCTCTTAGCGGGAGGGGAAGAGACCCAGTACTTC.

This clone has just a few counts. The genes are TRBV7-9 and TRBJ2-7, with D perhaps TRBD2 (5 bases). V lost 0 bases and J lost 5, with 14 bases in between. The CDR3 loop spans 15 amino acids. The germline V gene has CDR1 SEHNR and CDR2 FQNEAQ (reference sequence). The CDR3 loop is CASSLAQVARNEQYF. Written as DNA, the CDR3 is TGTGCCAGCAGCTTAGCGCAGGTAGCGCGCAACGAGCAGTACTTC.

The V and J genes are TRBV5-1 and TRBJ1-3; 8 positions agree with TRBD1. V shed 3 bases, J shed 4 bases, and the junction held 9 bases outside the gene matches. The CDR3 consists of 16 residues. Per the germline V gene, CDR1 is SGHRS and CDR2 is YFSETQ. Here the CDR3 reads CASSSDAGGSGNTIYF. CDR3 DNA: TGCGCCAGCAGCTCCGACGCAGGGGGCTCGGGAAACACCATATATTTT.

V is TRBV29-1 and J is TRBJ2-7, with unresolved D. Germline V gives CDR1 SQVTM, CDR2 ANQGSEA. Trimming stripped 4 bases from V and 3 bases from J, with 7 bases between. The CDR3 extends over 11 amino acids. Here the CDR3 DNA reads TGCAGCGTTGTTAGTTTCTACGAGCAGTACTTC. Protein product: CSVVSFYEQYF.

The gene calls are TRBV7-9 and TRBJ1-4, with TRBD1 matching 9 bases. This CDR3 is 14 amino acids long. Germline CDR1 and CDR2: SEHNR and FQNEAQ (reference sequence). J gave up 7 bases and V 5 bases, and 5 bases lay outside the gene matches. CDR3 nucleotide sequence: TGTGCCAGCAGCCCGGGACAGGGAGCTGAAAAACTGTTTTTT. This codes for CASSPGQGAEKLFF. The entire variable domain, with the rest obtained from reference TRBV7-9 and TRBJ1-4, is as follows: DTGVSQNPRHKITKRGQNVTFRCDPISEHNRLYWYRQTLGQGPEFLTYFQNEAQLEKSRLLSDRFSAERPKGSFSTLEIQRTEQGDSAMYLCASSPGQGAEKLFFGSGTQLSVL.

V usage is TRBV9 and J usage is TRBJ2-2, with 14 bases lining up with TRBD2. CDR3 size: 20 residues. The J segment lost 1 base and the V segment lost 3 bases, leaving 11 bases of the junction unmatched. From germline, CDR1 is SGDLS and CDR2 YYNGEE. Here the CDR3 DNA reads TGTGCCAGCAGCGACTCGACTAGCGGGAGGGCCCTGATGAACACCGGGGAGCTGTTTTTT. This encodes CASSDSTSGRALMNTGELFF. The variable domain in full, completed from reference TRBV9 and TRBJ2-2, reads DSGVTQTPKHLITATGQRVTLRCSPRSGDLSVYWYQQSLDQGLQFLIQYYNGEERAKGNILERFSAQQFPDLHSELNLSSLELGDSALYFCASSDSTSGRALMNTGELFFGEGSRLTVL.